The 14 T cell receptor beta chains below were found in one sample sequenced in a study of blood T cells in healthy people across ages. A second PCR of about 6 to 11 cycles used a sample-barcoded 5' primer and a J-beta primer mix. TCRdb reprocessed the 5' RACE reads via MiXCR and lists one record per CDR3 protein. The data show roughly 800,000 distinct CDR3 sequences, with 55% to 75% seen just once and about 20% held by the top ten. The specimen sequenced was blood. The receptors originated from a man aged 25-40 years in good health.

The chain recombines TRBV29-1 with TRBJ2-1; 7 bases line up with TRBD1. There are 16 residues in the CDR3. V was pared by 3 bases and J by 4 bases, with 12 bases of the junction left unmatched. In germline, CDR1 is SQVTM, CDR2 ANQGSEA. This CDR3 is CSVDGTVYSPYNEQFF. CDR3 nucleotides: TGCAGCGTTGATGGGACAGTCTATTCCCCTTACAATGAGCAGTTCTTC.

As regards this clonotype: Relative to the germline gene, one junction end is altered; a read error may explain this. The rearrangement joins TRBV6-2 or TRBV6-3 to TRBJ2-5; 8 positions agree with TRBD1. CDR3 length: 12 amino acids. Germline V lookup: CDR1 MNHEY, CDR2 SVGEGT. The CDR3 bases are TGTGCCTGCAGGACAGGGAGGGAGACCCAGTACTTC. This codes for CACRTGRETQYF.

The V gene is TRBV28, the J gene TRBJ1-2; D unclear. CDR3 length: 12 amino acids. Germline V gives CDR1 MDHEN, CDR2 SYDVKM. The V end lost 8 bases, the J end lost 5 bases, and 12 bases lay between the germline ends. The CDR3 DNA follows: TGTGCCAGCGGCGTCGGTCAGTATGGCTACACCTTC. As protein: CASGVGQYGYTF.

The V gene is TRBV6-5, the J gene TRBJ1-1; 7 bases align to TRBD1. Germline assignment: CDR1 MNHEY and CDR2 SVGAGI. The junction had 5 bases not matched to a gene; V was cut back by 4 bases and J by 6 bases. The CDR3 is made up of 13 amino acids. The CDR3 DNA reads TGTGCCAGCAGTTTCAGGGGGGATGCTGAAGCTTTCTTT. Translated, it gives CASSFRGDAEAFF.

J is TRBJ1-1 and V is TRBV9; no clear D gene. The CDR3 is 14 residues long. Germline loops: CDR1 SGDLS, CDR2 YYNGEE. V was pared by 7 bases and J by 2 bases, with 15 bases between. The CDR3 here is CASGSAEINTEAFF. In DNA form, the CDR3 reads TGTGCCAGCGGTTCGGCGGAAATTAACACTGAAGCTTTCTTT.

The chain combines TRBV7-2 with TRBJ2-3; 10 nucleotides match TRBD2. The CDR3 is 15 amino acids. With 5 bases clipped from V and 4 bases from J, the junction kept 6 bases outside the gene matches. The V gene's germline CDR1 is SGHTA and CDR2 FQGNSA. The CDR3 sequence: CASSPGLAESDTQYF. In DNA form, the CDR3 reads TGTGCCAGCAGCCCAGGACTAGCGGAGTCAGATACGCAGTATTTT.

The chain recombines TRBV10-3 with TRBJ2-1; D could derive from TRBD1 or TRBD2 (5 bases each). Germline loops: CDR1 ENHRY, CDR2 SYGVKD. The CDR3 spans 14 residues. Trimming stripped 3 bases from V and 7 bases from J, with 13 bases between. DNA for the CDR3: TGTGCCATCAGTGACCTCCCGGGGCTTAATGAGCAGTTCTTC. This translates into CAISDLPGLNEQFF.

This clonotype showed up just a few times. DNA for the CDR3: TGTGCCAGCAGAACGAGCGGGGGGGCCTACGAGCAGTACTTC. Residues: CASRTSGGAYEQYF. The chain has TRBV6-2 or TRBV6-3 and TRBJ2-7, with 10 bases fitting TRBD2. The J segment lost 2 bases and the V segment lost 6 bases, leaving 4 bases of the junction unmatched. Germline V CDR1 and CDR2: MNHEY, SVGEGT. The CDR3 extends over 14 amino acids.

This clonotype has just a few counts. The chain carries TRBV20-1 and TRBJ2-7; 7 positions agree with TRBD2. This CDR3 contains 13 residues. CDR1 DFQATT and CDR2 SNEGSKA come from the germline V gene (reference sequence). After removal of 7 bases from V and 3 bases from J, the junction contained 9 bases not matched to a gene. CDR3 protein: CSGRRSGHYEQYF. Written as DNA, the CDR3 is TGCAGTGGTCGACGTAGCGGGCACTACGAGCAGTACTTC.

This clonotype was found a few times. V is TRBV12-3 or TRBV12-4 and J is TRBJ2-3, with TRBD2 as a possible D gene (6 bases). CDR3 length: 12 amino acids. V was trimmed by 6 bases and J by 5 bases, leaving 9 bases between them. The CDR3 bases are TGTGCCAGCAGAGGGGAGGTAGATACGCAGTATTTT. This translates into CASRGEVDTQYF.

The chain carries TRBV20-1 and TRBJ2-3; D might be TRBD1 or TRBD2, each matching 6 bases. Germline V gives CDR1 DFQATT, CDR2 SNEGSKA (reference sequence). Trimming shortened V by 4 bases and J by 4 bases, and 15 bases separated the two germline ends. The CDR3 totals 14 residues. Here the CDR3 DNA reads TGCAGTGCTAACTTTCCCGGGGGCGCAGATACGCAGTATTTT. The encoded protein is CSANFPGGADTQYF.

The chain uses TRBV13 and TRBJ2-7; D remains ambiguous. CDR1 and CDR2 from the germline V gene are PRHDT and FYEKMQ (reference sequence). This CDR3 is 15 amino acids long. Trimming pared 5 bases from V and 0 bases from J, leaving 14 bases between. This CDR3 is CASSQEPTASYEQYF. The CDR3 coding sequence is TGTGCCAGCAGCCAAGAACCCACGGCCTCCTACGAGCAGTACTTC. Supplemented by reference TRBV13 and TRBJ2-7, the full variable domain reads AAGVIQSPRHLIKEKRETATLKCYPIPRHDTVYWYQQGPGQDPQFLISFYEKMQSDKGSIPDRFSAQQFSDYHSELNMSSLELGDSALYFCASSQEPTASYEQYFGPGTRLTVT.

The V and J genes are TRBV6-1 and TRBJ2-1; TRBD2 aligns across 9 bases. V lost 6 bases, J lost 2 bases, and 14 bases stayed unmatched. The CDR3 runs to 18 residues. In germline, CDR1 is MNHNS, CDR2 SASEGT. In DNA, the CDR3 is TGTGCCAGCAGCCTGGTAGCGGGAGACGGAGGCACCTACAATGAGCAGTTCTTC. It codes for CASSLVAGDGGTYNEQFF.

V is TRBV29-1 and J is TRBJ2-6; D is undetermined. Trimming shortened V by 6 bases and J by 0 bases, and 9 bases separated the two germline ends. Germline V gene sequence: CDR1 SQVTM, CDR2 ANQGSEA. The CDR3 is 14 residues long. Here the CDR3 reads CSVPHDSGANVLTF. The CDR3 region has the DNA TGCAGCGTCCCCCATGACTCTGGGGCCAACGTCCTGACTTTC.